Described below is a single T cell receptor beta chain sequence and its context. The assay was immunoSEQ multiplex PCR, and TCRdb's table has in-frame clones only and misses some. The table shows 330,000 or so clones, with 88% occurring only once. The entry originates in a study of blood T cell repertoires in COVID-19. Whole-study context: The United States, Italy and Spain were the sources of the acute and convalescent COVID-19 samples. The cDNA or gDNA used as material had been derived from T cells, B-cell-depleted T cells, or PBMCs.

The V gene's germline CDR1 is SGDLS and CDR2 YYNGEE. The CDR3 sequence is 17 residues long. V dropped 0 bases and J dropped 4 bases, with 17 bases sitting between them. This rearrangement joins TRBV9 to TRBJ1-3, with D tentatively TRBD1 (5 bases). The source of this sequence is a man aged 30 to 39 who had recovered from COVID-19. The source material was PBMCs or T cells enriched from blood (not recorded which). In DNA form, the CDR3 reads TGTGCCAGCAGCGTAGGGGGGGGACCTTCGTCCGGAAACACCATATATTTT. This encodes CASSVGGGPSSGNTIYF. Drawing the rest from reference TRBV9 and TRBJ1-3, the complete variable domain is DSGVTQTPKHLITATGQRVTLRCSPRSGDLSVYWYQQSLDQGLQFLIQYYNGEERAKGNILERFSAQQFPDLHSELNLSSLELGDSALYFCASSVGGGPSSGNTIYFGEGSWLTVV.